The clone carrying this T cell receptor beta chain turned up a few times. In TCRdb, the RT-PCR reads were re-called with MiXCR into one record per CDR3 protein. The data show more than 150,000 distinct CDR3 sequences, 24% seen once. These data originate in a study of patients and donors after allogeneic stem cell transplantation. The TCR sequence derives from a human donor who was either an allogeneic HSCT recipient or a stem cell or donor lymphocyte infusion donor (not recorded which). It is not recorded whose cells these are; they may come from a transplant donor. Sequencing was carried out using blood, either unsorted or a sorted T cell fraction (not recorded which).

CDR3 protein: CASSVEPSGGSQFF. The CDR3 region has the DNA TGTGCCAGCAGCGTAGAACCTAGCGGGGGGTCGCAGTTCTTC. The rearrangement uses TRBV9 and TRBJ2-1, with TRBD2 matching 11 bases. J was trimmed by 12 bases and V by 0 bases; bases with no gene match: 5. Germline V gene sequence: CDR1 SGDLS, CDR2 YYNGEE. This CDR3 region has 14 residues. Filled out from reference TRBV9 and TRBJ2-1, the complete variable domain reads DSGVTQTPKHLITATGQRVTLRCSPRSGDLSVYWYQQSLDQGLQFLIQYYNGEERAKGNILERFSAQQFPDLHSELNLSSLELGDSALYFCASSVEPSGGSQFFGPGTRLTVL.